This T cell receptor (beta chain) was identified in a study of blood T cell repertoires in COVID-19. Study-level information: Material from acute and convalescent COVID-19 was sourced from the United States, Italy and Spain.

Here immunoSEQ multiplex PCR was the method, and the copy in TCRdb shows in-frame clones only, minus some. The sample includes 360,000 or so clones, roughly 90% seen only once; the top ten take under 3%. Germline CDR1 MDHEN, CDR2 SYDVKM. V lost 2 bases and J 2 bases, leaving 12 bases between the germline ends. The CDR3 loop spans 15 amino acids. The sample taken for sequencing was PBMCs or T cells enriched from blood (not recorded which). This receptor was taken from a young woman who had recovered from COVID-19. The V and J genes are TRBV28 and TRBJ1-2; tentative D call: TRBD1 (5 bases). The CDR3 DNA follows: TGTGCCAGCAGTTTAGGAGGGGTCCCCAACTATGGCTACACCTTC. As protein: CASSLGGVPNYGYTF.